This TCR beta chain was profiled in a study of shared clonotypes between healthy human individuals. Findings and caveats of the study: Read depth was anticipated to influence clonotype sharing among donors. Compared with clonotypes that all four donors shared, non-shared clonotypes had lower generation probabilities. Between a few donors, naive CD4 clonotypes were shared at a level of around 5.2%.

The split of CD4+ cells yielded CD45RA+ naive and CD45RA-negative memory subsets. Sequenced by immunoSEQ multiplex PCR; TCRdb stores in-frame clones only, minus some. The data hold about 960,000 clones, with over 60% observed a single time. This clone was counted a few times. Its antigen is as yet unknown. The source of this sequence is a man aged 18 to 35 in good health. Sample: memory CD4+ T cells sorted from blood. Subset noted: CD45RA-negative fraction.

The CDR3, as DNA: TGTGCCACCACTAGGGGCTACGAGCAGTACTTC. Protein product: CATTRGYEQYF. V gene TRBV28 combines with J gene TRBJ2-7; the D call may be TRBD1 or TRBD2 (5 bases each). CDR1 and CDR2 (germline): MDHEN, SYDVKM. The V end was cut by 10 bases, the J end by 3 bases, with 10 bases between. The CDR3 is 11 amino acids.